A selection of T cell receptor beta chains follows, all from one sample in a study of T-cell memory formation after mild COVID-19. MiXCR, applied by TCRdb to the 5' RACE reads, yields one record per CDR3 protein. The repertoire holds more than 300,000 distinct CDR3 sequences, approximately 15% seen once, with about a fifth in the top ten. Sequenced sample: PBMCs or a T cell subset sorted from them (not recorded which). The receptors were sampled from a man between 18 and 35 years old who had mild COVID-19 (a few samples of this study predate the infection). Cell type and time point are not known. CDR3s include the opening cysteine and the closing phenylalanine or tryptophan. The D gene is left open where the match is weak. Size is stated for part of the rows, as once, few or many counts, or as a class when the clone is expanded.

clone size	J gene	D gene	V gene	CDR3 DNA	CDR3 protein
-	TRBJ2-1	TRBD1	TRBV7-2	TGTGCCAGCAGCCAGGGGGGACAGGGGGCCGGGCAGTTCTTC	CASSQGGQGAGQFF
-	TRBJ2-5	-	TRBV29-1	TGCAGCGTTGCTCCGAGGATAGGAGAGACCCAGTACTTC	CSVAPRIGETQYF
-	TRBJ1-1	-	TRBV6-5	TGTGCCAGCAGTTACGGGGGGGAAACTGAAGCTTTCTTT	CASSYGGETEAFF
-	TRBJ2-7	-	TRBV1	TGCACCAGCAGCCAAGTAGGACCGCGCTACGAGCAGTACTTC	CTSSQVGPRYEQYF
-	TRBJ2-2	TRBD1	TRBV27	TGTGCCAGCAGTATACTGACAGGGCTGGCCGGGGAGCTGTTTTTT	CASSILTGLAGELFF
-	TRBJ2-6	-	TRBV5-1	TGCGCCAGCAGCCCGTACGGTTCCGGACCGCGCTCTGGGGCCAACGTCCTGACTTTC	CASSPYGSGPRSGANVLTF
-	TRBJ2-5	-	TRBV3-1	TGTGCCAGCAGCCAAAGTTTGGGCGTGGCGAGGACCCAGTACTTC	CASSQSLGVARTQYF
-	TRBJ2-1	TRBD2	TRBV25-1	TGTGCCAGCAGTGAATATAAAGAGGAGCGGGGGCCCCCTCACCACTACAATGAGCAGTTCTTC	CASSEYKEERGPPHHYNEQFF
few	TRBJ2-1	TRBD1	TRBV6-5	TGTGCCAGCAGTTACATTCGGGCAGGGGGATACAATGAGCAGTTCTTC	CASSYIRAGGYNEQFF
many	TRBJ1-5	-	TRBV20-1	TGCAGTGCTAGGGCACAGGGCAATCAGCCCCAGCATTTT	CSARAQGNQPQHF
-	TRBJ1-5	-	TRBV11-2	TGTGCCAGCAGTTCTGGACAAACAACCAATCAGCCCCAGCATTTT	CASSSGQTTNQPQHF
few	TRBJ2-7	-	TRBV4-2	TGTGCCAGCAGCCAAGGGGTTTCCTCCTTATCCTACGAGCAGTACTTC	CASSQGVSSLSYEQYF
few	TRBJ1-3	-	TRBV10-3	TGTGCCATCAGTGAGTCTGGGACTGGAAACACCATATATTTT	CAISESGTGNTIYF
few	TRBJ2-2	TRBD2	TRBV5-1	TGCGCCAGCAGCTTGGCCGACGGCGGGGGATTTACCGGGGAGCTGTTTTTT	CASSLADGGGFTGELFF
few	TRBJ2-1	-	TRBV12-3/TRBV12-4	TGTGCCAGCAGTCGCCGGGATGAGTGGGATGAGCAGTTCTTC	CASSRRDEWDEQFF
many	TRBJ2-1	TRBD2	TRBV11-2	TGTGCCAGCAGCGTCGGGGGGGCCTCCTACAATGAGCAGTTCTTC	CASSVGGASYNEQFF
few	TRBJ1-3	-	TRBV7-9	TGTGCCAGCAGCTTGTCCGTCTCTGGAAACACCATATATTTT	CASSLSVSGNTIYF
few	TRBJ2-5	-	TRBV7-2	TGTGCCAGCAGCCACACAGTTCAAGAGACCCAGTACTTC	CASSHTVQETQYF
-	TRBJ2-7	-	TRBV6-6	TGTGCCAGCAGTTACTCCGAGGGATCCTACGAGCAGTACTTC	CASSYSEGSYEQYF
-	TRBJ2-3	-	TRBV11-2	TGTGCCAGCAGCTTAAGCTTAGCCCGGGGCGGTTTCAATACGCAGTATTTT	CASSLSLARGGFNTQYF
-	TRBJ1-6	-	TRBV27	TGTGCCAGCAGTTTATTTTGGTCAGTTCGTAATTCACCCCTCCACTTT	CASSLFWSVRNSPLHF
few	TRBJ2-1	-	TRBV2	TGTGCCAGCAGCCCGCGACTTGGCAGGAACAATGAGCAGTTCTTC	CASSPRLGRNNEQFF
-	TRBJ1-1	TRBD1	TRBV30	TGTGCCTACGTACAGGGGGCGGGAACTGAAGCTTTCTTT	CAYVQGAGTEAFF
-	TRBJ1-2	-	TRBV11-2	TGTGCCAGCAGCTGGGGTGGGGGGTTCGATGACTATGGCTACACCTTC	CASSWGGGFDDYGYTF
-	TRBJ2-5	-	TRBV7-3	TGTGCCAGCAGCCCGAAAGGGGCTCCCGAGACCCAGTACTTC	CASSPKGAPETQYF
many	TRBJ2-5	TRBD1	TRBV6-5	TGTGCCAGCAGTCCGGACAGGGGTTTTCCTTTCCAAGAGACCCAGTACTTC	CASSPDRGFPFQETQYF
-	TRBJ2-7	-	TRBV7-7	TGTGCCAGCAGCGCCGGAAGGATGGGTGAGCAGTACTTC	CASSAGRMGEQYF
-	TRBJ2-1	TRBD2	TRBV20-1	TGCAGTGCCAACCGACCCCGGGGGGTTAGCCGTGAGCAGTTCTTC	CSANRPRGVSREQFF
many	TRBJ2-4	-	TRBV5-1	TGCGCCAGCAGCTTGGAACAGGGTGACATTCAGTACTTC	CASSLEQGDIQYF
few	TRBJ2-3	TRBD2	TRBV4-3	TGCGCCAGCAGCTACAACGGGGGGGCAACAGATACGCAGTATTTT	CASSYNGGATDTQYF
-	TRBJ2-7	-	TRBV5-1	TGCGCCAGCAGCACGCTGTCAGCCGCCTACGAGCAGTACTTC	CASSTLSAAYEQYF
-	TRBJ2-7	-	TRBV29-1	TGCAGCGTTTACCTTTTCGGGCCGCGTACCCTCGAGCAGTACTTC	CSVYLFGPRTLEQYF
few	TRBJ2-2	-	TRBV7-8	TGTGCCAGCAGCCATCAGGGTCCCGGGGAGCTGTTTTTT	CASSHQGPGELFF
many	TRBJ1-4	-	TRBV7-6	TGTGCCAGCAGCACTAATGAAAAACTGTTTTTT	CASSTNEKLFF
-	TRBJ1-1	TRBD1	TRBV6-4	TGTGCCAGCAGTGGCCCCCAGGACAGGGGGAACACTGAAGCTTTCTTT	CASSGPQDRGNTEAFF
-	TRBJ2-7	TRBD1	TRBV27	TGTGCCAGCAGTTCCTCCGGGACAGGGCGGCAGTACTTC	CASSSSGTGRQYF
-	TRBJ2-1	TRBD2	TRBV7-9	TGTGCCAGCAGCACCCCCCGGGGGACTAGCGCCAATGAGCAGTTCTTC	CASSTPRGTSANEQFF
-	TRBJ2-3	TRBD1	TRBV5-1	TGCGCCAGCAGCTTGACGAGGGGGCAGGGAGATACGCAGTATTTT	CASSLTRGQGDTQYF
-	TRBJ1-4	-	TRBV7-2	TGTGCCAGCAGCTCCCCCGGGAACCTTAATGAAAAACTGTTTTTT	CASSSPGNLNEKLFF
-	TRBJ2-2	-	TRBV5-1	TGCGCCAGCAGACACAGGGCTGGGTCGAACACCGGGGAGCTGTTTTTT	CASRHRAGSNTGELFF
few	TRBJ1-4	-	TRBV6-2/TRBV6-3	TGTGCCAGCAGACGTCCCACACAGGGTGAAAAACTGTTTTTT	CASRRPTQGEKLFF
few	TRBJ1-2	-	TRBV7-2	TGTGCCAGCAGCTTGTCCAGGCCCCACTATGGCTACACCTTC	CASSLSRPHYGYTF
-	TRBJ1-6	-	TRBV7-2	TGTGCCAGCACCGTCACTGCCAGCTACTATAATTCACCCCTCCACTTT	CASTVTASYYNSPLHF
-	TRBJ1-2	TRBD1	TRBV20-1	TGCAGTTCGAACCCGGGACAGGGGGCGCGGGGCTACACCTTC	CSSNPGQGARGYTF
-	TRBJ2-3	-	TRBV4-2	TGTGCCAGCAGCCAAGGGGCAGGGGGGTACACAGATACGCAGTATTTT	CASSQGAGGYTDTQYF